This section outlines one TCR beta chain sequence together with its context. The antigen is unknown. This sample is part of a study of cytomegalovirus exposure and HLA in healthy donors. Whole-study results and caveats: The study found most TCR sequences rare, yet found some public TCRs in many donors. Investigators reported 150 to 200 TCR beta chains as tied to cytomegalovirus. Subsequent analysis found a tendency for first-cohort TCR clusters to co-occur within the 120 or so validation repertoires.

TCRdb keeps only in-frame clones here, not all; method: immunoSEQ multiplex PCR. Of some 240,000 clones listed, 87% were seen once; the top ten hold roughly 2%. Sequenced material: PBMCs. This receptor was identified in a woman aged 18-30 years in good health and CMV-seropositive.

The CDR3 protein is CASSQDRDRGVPNEQFF. The CDR3 nucleotides read TGCGCCAGCAGCCAAGATCGGGACAGGGGAGTTCCCAATGAGCAGTTCTTC. V is TRBV4-1 and J is TRBJ2-1; TRBD1 matches at 10 bases. The V gene end was trimmed by 0 bases and the J gene end by 6 bases; junction bases not matched to a gene: 8. The germline gives CDR1 MGHRA, CDR2 YSYEKL. The CDR3 has 17 residues.